This T cell receptor beta chain came from a study of T cell changes during pregnancy in multiple sclerosis (dated by TCRdb to between 2018 and 2021). General notes on the study: In women with multiple sclerosis, the researchers looked at how the T cell repertoire shifted as pregnancy progressed.

CDR1 and CDR2, looked up from the germline V gene, are SQVTM and ANQGSEA. Unmatched junction bases come to 21, with V trimmed by 7 bases and J by 5 bases. Measured from the cysteine to the phenylalanine, the CDR3 is 17 residues long. Only the CDR3 DNA is retained, 51 bases long and in frame from the first base. Library method: the immunoSEQ multiplex PCR assay. The table was pulled from immuneACCESS by TCRdb, which kept in-frame rearrangements only. Such tables lose some clones; where checked, under half of the loss comes from unresolved V genes, and the rest has no known cause. This sample lists approximately 93,000 clones; 80% to 95% were detected once. Around 0.93% of the sample comes from the top ten. As for this clone: It lacks a known antigen. Base-call qualities are not available, and no considerably larger clone is one nucleotide away.

The sequencing here drew on peripheral blood, taken before pregnancy. This chain joins TRBV29-1 to TRBJ2-3; TRBD2 agrees with 7 junctional bases. The receptor was isolated from a female donor with multiple sclerosis, enrolled in a pregnancy study. The DNA sequence is as follows: TGCAGCGGATGGACTTTGAGGGGAGGGGCGGGGGTAGATACGCAGTATTTT. Its protein reads: CSGWTLRGGAGVDTQYF.